These 19 T cell receptor beta chains were all obtained from the same sample, sequenced in a study of T cell responses to AZD1222 COVID-19 vaccine. The assay was immunoSEQ multiplex PCR, and TCRdb's table has in-frame clones only and misses some. Here the sample spans more than 85,000 clones, approximately 84% being singletons. The sample in question was peripheral blood, obtained 28 days after the second AZD1222 dose. All receptors derive from an adult who received the AZD1222 COVID-19 vaccine.

This clone has only one observation. The CDR3 here is CASSFGTLANEQFF. The CDR3 DNA follows: TGTGCCAGCAGTTTTGGTACCCTGGCCAATGAGCAGTTCTTC. The chain uses TRBV27 and TRBJ2-1; D is uncertain. The CDR3 consists of 14 residues. The germline V and J ends were trimmed by 3 bases and 6 bases, with 12 bases remaining between them. The V gene's germline CDR1 is MNHEY and CDR2 SMNVEV (reference sequence).

The chain uses TRBV3-1 (or the pseudogene TRBV3-2) and TRBJ1-2; the match to TRBD1 covers 10 bases. Unmatched junction bases numbered 7, after V lost 1 base and J lost 2 bases. Germline V gene sequence: CDR1 LGHDT, CDR2 YNNKEL (reference sequence). This CDR3 contains 17 residues. The CDR3 loop is CASSQVFGQGDNYGYTF. CDR3 in DNA: TGTGCCAGCAGCCAAGTTTTCGGACAGGGGGACAACTATGGCTACACCTTC.

This chain links TRBV2 with TRBJ2-3; TRBD2 might be the D (5 bases). V gave up 7 bases and J gave up 5 bases, with 13 bases separating them. This CDR3 is built from 13 residues. Germline V gives CDR1 SNHLY, CDR2 FYNNEI. CDR3 sequence reads: CASTRLGGDTQYF. In nucleotides, the CDR3 is TGTGCCAGCACGAGGCTAGGAGGAGATACGCAGTATTTT. Full variable domain (outside the CDR3, taken from reference TRBV2 and TRBJ2-3): EPEVTQTPSHQVTQMGQEVILRCVPISNHLYFYWYRQILGQKVEFLVSFYNNEISEKSEIFDDQFSVERPDGSNFTLKIRSTKLEDSAMYFCASTRLGGDTQYFGPGTRLTVL.

The rearrangement links TRBV2 to TRBJ1-2; TRBD1 might be the D (6 bases). V lost 2 bases and J 4 bases, leaving 20 bases between the germline ends. CDR1 is SNHLY and CDR2 is FYNNEI in the germline V gene. CDR3 length: 17 amino acids. CDR3 sequence: CASSENRDLILVYGYTF. The CDR3 coding sequence is TGTGCCAGCAGTGAAAACAGGGACCTTATTTTAGTCTATGGCTACACCTTC.

The V gene is TRBV29-1, the J gene TRBJ2-3, with D hard to call. The CDR3 totals 15 residues. Between the trimmed V and J ends, which lost 6 bases and 0 bases, there was a span of 16 bases. Germline V gene lookup returns CDR1 SQVTM and CDR2 ANQGSEA. CDR3 DNA: TGCAGCGTAGGGTCGGCAAGTACTAGCACAGATACGCAGTATTTT. Protein sequence: CSVGSASTSTDTQYF.

The chain is built from TRBV4-1 and TRBJ2-2, with D unclear. Germline CDR1 reads MGHRA; CDR2 reads YSYEKL. The CDR3 is 13 residues long. V shed 1 base and J shed 13 bases, with 13 bases lying between them. The DNA for the CDR3 is TGCGCCAGCAGCCAAGGTGGCAGGAATCGGCTGTTTTTT. Residues: CASSQGGRNRLFF.

Notes on this clone: At one end, the junction sequence differs from germline, possibly due to a read error. This rearrangement joins TRBV5-4 to TRBJ1-6; D is ambiguous. The CDR3 has 15 amino acids. The V gene's germline CDR1 is SGHNT and CDR2 YYREEE (reference sequence). CDR3 coding DNA: TGTGCCAGCAGTTTGGCCCCAGCCGGACCTTCACCCCTCCACTTT. The encoded protein is CASSLAPAGPSPLHF.

The V and J genes are TRBV5-1 and TRBJ2-3; possible D gene TRBD2, 5 bases. The CDR3 is 14 amino acids. Germline V gives CDR1 SGHRS, CDR2 YFSETQ. Trimming cost V 3 bases and J 1 base, with 9 bases left between them. The CDR3 is CASSSKAGTDTQYF. The CDR3 nucleotides are TGCGCCAGCAGCTCTAAAGCGGGCACAGATACGCAGTATTTT.

The chain's CDR3 is CASSQSMASASDTQYF. In nucleotides, the CDR3 is TGCGCCAGCAGTCAATCGATGGCATCAGCCTCAGATACGCAGTATTTT. V is TRBV23-1 and J is TRBJ2-3; no clear D. TRBV23-1 is an ORF, and what it does is uncertain. The CDR3 sequence is 16 residues long. V dropped 0 bases and J dropped 4 bases, with 14 bases sitting between them.

The chain recombines TRBV19 with TRBJ2-7, with D perhaps matching TRBD1 (5 bases). The CDR3 has 15 residues. Between the trimmed V and J ends, which lost 10 bases and 3 bases, there was a span of 22 bases. Germline loops: CDR1 LNHDA, CDR2 SQIVND (reference sequence). In DNA, the CDR3 is TGTGCCACCCCTCCCCCCGGACACCCCTTCTACGAGCAGTACTTC. Protein: CATPPPGHPFYEQYF.

The J gene is TRBJ2-7, the V gene TRBV19, with TRBD2 matching over 9 bases. Germline V gives CDR1 LNHDA, CDR2 SQIVND (reference sequence). The ends lost 7 bases at V and 5 bases at J; junction bases unmatched: 9. This CDR3 has 14 amino acids. For the CDR3, the DNA is TGTGCCAGTAAGAGGGCGGGAGGGCCTAACGAGCAGTACTTC. Residues: CASKRAGGPNEQYF.

The chain joins TRBV28 to TRBJ2-5; D possibly corresponds to TRBD1 (5 bases). The germline V gene encodes CDR1 MDHEN and CDR2 SYDVKM. The CDR3 runs 15 residues. The V and J ends lost 3 bases and 5 bases respectively, with 16 bases between them. The CDR3 bases are TGTGCCAGCAGTTTGGGTGGCCAGGGCGTGGAGACCCAGTACTTC. Translation: CASSLGGQGVETQYF.

The J gene is TRBJ2-7, the V gene TRBV6-5; unclear D gene. The CDR3 contains 15 residues. Germline lookup yields CDR1 MNHEY and CDR2 SVGAGI. Trimming removed 6 bases from V and 2 bases from J, with 17 bases in between. This chain's CDR3 is CASSVDWESTYEQYF. CDR3 in DNA: TGTGCCAGCAGCGTTGACTGGGAATCAACCTACGAGCAGTACTTC.

The chain employs TRBV5-5 and TRBJ1-5; perhaps TRBD1 as D (5 bases). Germline V gene lookup returns CDR1 SGHKS and CDR2 YYEKEE (reference sequence). The CDR3 has 16 amino acids. V lost 0 bases and J lost 7, with 17 bases in between. CDR3 protein: CASSLGSSREDQPQHF. CDR3 nucleotides: TGTGCCAGCAGCTTGGGTTCTTCCAGGGAGGACCAGCCCCAGCATTTT.

This clone was observed a handful of times. The chain carries TRBV7-9 and TRBJ1-2, with a weak D call TRBD1 (5 bases). CDR1 is SEHNR, CDR2 FQNEAQ, per germline (reference sequence). V lost 5 bases to trimming and J lost 5 bases, with 9 bases between them. The CDR3 is made up of 12 amino acids. CDR3 nucleotide sequence: TGTGCCAGCAGCGAGGAGGGGTATGGCTACACCTTC. Protein: CASSEEGYGYTF.

The sample holds a few counts of this clone. The chain couples TRBV27 to TRBJ1-1; 7 nucleotides agree with TRBD1. CDR3 length: 13 residues. CDR1 MNHEY and CDR2 SMNVEV come from the germline V gene (reference sequence). V was clipped by 2 bases and J by 9 bases; unmatched bases: 6. The CDR3 DNA reads as TGTGCCAGCAGTTTAAACAGGGACAGCCAAGCTTTCTTT. Its protein is CASSLNRDSQAFF.

The V and J genes are TRBV9 and TRBJ1-1; D gene unclear. Between the trimmed V and J ends, which lost 3 bases and 5 bases, there was a span of 8 bases. The germline V gene has CDR1 SGDLS and CDR2 YYNGEE. This CDR3 contains 12 residues. Written as DNA, the CDR3 is TGTGCCAGCAGCGGGACCCAAACTGAAGCTTTCTTT. Translated, it gives CASSGTQTEAFF.

The chain is built from TRBV7-3 and TRBJ2-3; perhaps TRBD1 as D (6 bases). From germline, CDR1 is SGHTA and CDR2 FQGTGA. V was pared by 5 bases and J by 6 bases, with 18 bases between. This CDR3 has 15 amino acids. The CDR3 DNA reads TGTGCCAGCAGCACAGGGCTAGGGGAGAGGGATACGCAGTATTTT. It translates to CASSTGLGERDTQYF. Using reference TRBV7-3 and TRBJ2-3 for the parts outside the CDR3, the full variable domain is GAGVSQTPSNKVTEKGKYVELRCDPISGHTALYWYRQSLGQGPEFLIYFQGTGAADDSGLPNDRFFAVRPEGSVSTLKIQRTERGDSAVYLCASSTGLGERDTQYFGPGTRLTVL.

This sequence joins TRBV5-6 and TRBJ2-1, with D perhaps matching TRBD1 (6 bases). CDR1 and CDR2 (germline): SGHDT, YYEEEE. Trimming removed 4 bases at V and 7 bases at J, with 15 bases between. There are 14 residues in the CDR3. CDR3 nucleotides: TGTGCCAGCAGCCACCCCGGACAGCAAAATGAGCAGTTCTTC. Translating gives CASSHPGQQNEQFF.